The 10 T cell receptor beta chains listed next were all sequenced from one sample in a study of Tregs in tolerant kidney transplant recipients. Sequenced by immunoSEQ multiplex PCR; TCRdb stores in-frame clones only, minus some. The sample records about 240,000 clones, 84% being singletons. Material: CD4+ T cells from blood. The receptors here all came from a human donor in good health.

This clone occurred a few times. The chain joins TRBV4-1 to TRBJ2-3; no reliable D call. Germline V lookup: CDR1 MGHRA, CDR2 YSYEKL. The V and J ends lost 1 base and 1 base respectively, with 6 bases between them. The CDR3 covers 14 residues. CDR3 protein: CASSQGRRTDTQYF. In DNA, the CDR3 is TGCGCCAGCAGCCAAGGTAGACGCACAGATACGCAGTATTTT.

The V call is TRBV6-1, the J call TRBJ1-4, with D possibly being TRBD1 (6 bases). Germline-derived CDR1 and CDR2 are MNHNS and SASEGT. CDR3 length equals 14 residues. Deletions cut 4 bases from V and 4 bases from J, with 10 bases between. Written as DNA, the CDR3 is TGTGCCAGCAGTGGAACAGGGAATAATGAAAAACTGTTTTTT. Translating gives CASSGTGNNEKLFF.

CDR3 DNA: TGTGCCAGCAGTTGGGACAGCTCTAACTATGGCTACACCTTC. It yields the protein CASSWDSSNYGYTF. The rearrangement joins TRBV6-5 to TRBJ1-2, with TRBD1 identical over 7 bases. CDR3 size: 14 residues. Unmatched junction bases numbered 2, after V lost 4 bases and J lost 0 bases. Germline assignment: CDR1 MNHEY and CDR2 SVGAGI.

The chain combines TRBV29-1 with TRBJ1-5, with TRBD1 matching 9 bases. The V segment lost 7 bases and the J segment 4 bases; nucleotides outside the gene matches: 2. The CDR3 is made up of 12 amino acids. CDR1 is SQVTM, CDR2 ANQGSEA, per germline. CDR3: CSAGQGNQPQHF. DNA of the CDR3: TGCAGCGCTGGACAGGGGAATCAGCCCCAGCATTTT.

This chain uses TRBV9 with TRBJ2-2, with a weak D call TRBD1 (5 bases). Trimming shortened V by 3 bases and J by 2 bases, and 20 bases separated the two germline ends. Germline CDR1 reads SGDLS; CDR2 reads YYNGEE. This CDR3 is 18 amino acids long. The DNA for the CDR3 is TGTGCCAGCAGCGCGAACAGGTGGCAGAGTACAAACACCGGGGAGCTGTTTTTT. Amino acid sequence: CASSANRWQSTNTGELFF. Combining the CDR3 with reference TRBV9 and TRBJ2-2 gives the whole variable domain DSGVTQTPKHLITATGQRVTLRCSPRSGDLSVYWYQQSLDQGLQFLIQYYNGEERAKGNILERFSAQQFPDLHSELNLSSLELGDSALYFCASSANRWQSTNTGELFFGEGSRLTVL.

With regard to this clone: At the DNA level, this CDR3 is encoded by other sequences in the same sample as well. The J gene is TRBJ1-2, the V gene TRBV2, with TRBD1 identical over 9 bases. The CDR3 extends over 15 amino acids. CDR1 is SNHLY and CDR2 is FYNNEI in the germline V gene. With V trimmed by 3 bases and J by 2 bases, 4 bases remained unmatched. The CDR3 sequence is CASSDPGQGNYGYTF. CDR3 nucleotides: TGTGCCAGCAGTGACCCGGGACAGGGAAACTATGGCTACACCTTC.

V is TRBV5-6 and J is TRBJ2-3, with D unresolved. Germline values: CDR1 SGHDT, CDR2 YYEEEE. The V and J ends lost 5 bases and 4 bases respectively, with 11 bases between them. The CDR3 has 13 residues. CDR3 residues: CASRSGVADTQYF. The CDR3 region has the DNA TGTGCCAGCAGATCTGGGGTCGCAGATACGCAGTATTTT.

In DNA, the CDR3 is TGCAGTGCTAGCCCGGGCAACGAGCAGTACTTC. Protein: CSASPGNEQYF. The chain carries TRBV20-1 and TRBJ2-7, with no clear D. V was pared by 3 bases and J by 5 bases, with 8 bases between. Per the germline V gene, CDR1 is DFQATT and CDR2 is SNEGSKA (reference sequence). The CDR3 length is 11 residues.

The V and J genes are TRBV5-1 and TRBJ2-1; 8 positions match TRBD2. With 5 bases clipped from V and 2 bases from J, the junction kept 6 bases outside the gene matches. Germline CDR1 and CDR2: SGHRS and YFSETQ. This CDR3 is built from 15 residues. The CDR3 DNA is TGCGCCAGCAGGTTATCACTAGCGGCCTACAATGAGCAGTTCTTC. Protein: CASRLSLAAYNEQFF.

CDR3 region: CAISPSGGRTDTQYF. The CDR3 bases are TGTGCCATCAGCCCTAGCGGGGGGCGCACAGATACGCAGTATTTT. The rearrangement uses TRBV10-3 and TRBJ2-3, with TRBD2 identical over 11 bases. CDR1 and CDR2 (germline): ENHRY, SYGVKD. This CDR3 has 15 amino acids. The V segment lost 6 bases and the J segment 1 base; nucleotides outside the gene matches: 3.